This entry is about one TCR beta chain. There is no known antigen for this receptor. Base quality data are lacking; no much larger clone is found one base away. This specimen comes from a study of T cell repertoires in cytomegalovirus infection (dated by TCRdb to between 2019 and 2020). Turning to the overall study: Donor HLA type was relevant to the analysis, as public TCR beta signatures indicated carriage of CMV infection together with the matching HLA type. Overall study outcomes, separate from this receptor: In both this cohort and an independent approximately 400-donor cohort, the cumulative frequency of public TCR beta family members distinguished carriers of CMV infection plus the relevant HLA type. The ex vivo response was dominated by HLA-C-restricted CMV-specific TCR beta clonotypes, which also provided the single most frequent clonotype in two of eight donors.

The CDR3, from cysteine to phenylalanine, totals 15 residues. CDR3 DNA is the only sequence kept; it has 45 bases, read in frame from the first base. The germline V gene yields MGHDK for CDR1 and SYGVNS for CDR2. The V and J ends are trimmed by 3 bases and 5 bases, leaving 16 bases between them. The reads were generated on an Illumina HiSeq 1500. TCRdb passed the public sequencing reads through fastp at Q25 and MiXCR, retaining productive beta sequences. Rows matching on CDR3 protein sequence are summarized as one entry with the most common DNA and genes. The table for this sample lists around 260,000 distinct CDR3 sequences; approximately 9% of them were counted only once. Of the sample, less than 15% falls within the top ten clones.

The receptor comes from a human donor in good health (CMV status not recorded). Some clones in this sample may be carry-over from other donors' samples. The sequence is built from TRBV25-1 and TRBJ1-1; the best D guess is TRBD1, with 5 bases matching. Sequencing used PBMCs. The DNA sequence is TGTGCCAGCAGTGAGGGGCGGCCCCCTGGGACTGAAGCTTTCTTT. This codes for CASSEGRPPGTEAFF.